These 2 T cell receptor beta chains originate from one sample sequenced in a study of T cell responses to AZD1222 COVID-19 vaccine. The assay was immunoSEQ multiplex PCR, and TCRdb's table has in-frame clones only and misses some. The repertoire holds around 130,000 clones, with about nine tenths as singletons. Sequencing was performed on peripheral blood, taken 28 days after the second AZD1222 dose. The receptors stem from an adult who received the AZD1222 COVID-19 vaccine.

The CDR3 DNA reads TGTGCCAGCAGCCCGGCGGGACAGCTGAACACTGAAGCTTTCTTT. This translates into CASSPAGQLNTEAFF. This chain links TRBV9 with TRBJ1-1; 7 bases match TRBD1. V was clipped by 4 bases and J by 0 bases; unmatched bases: 6. The CDR3 consists of 15 residues. The germline V gene encodes CDR1 SGDLS and CDR2 YYNGEE.

The chain is built from TRBV6-5 and TRBJ1-2; a weak D match, TRBD1 (5 bases). The germline CDR1 and CDR2 sequences are MNHEY and SVGAGI. With 2 bases removed from V and 6 bases from J, the gap between germline ends came to 10 bases. The CDR3 extends over 13 amino acids. The CDR3 DNA sequence: TGTGCCAGCAGTTACGCCGTGGGGGATGGCTACACCTTC. Translating it yields CASSYAVGDGYTF.